One and the same sample provided the 21 T cell receptor beta chains below, sequenced in a study of T-cell reconstitution after alpha-beta-depleted transplantation in children. Preparing the TCRbeta library involved the use of unique molecular identifiers. TCRdb reanalysed the PCR reads using MiXCR and keeps one entry per CDR3 protein. This table holds 400,000 to 500,000 distinct CDR3 sequences, approximately 11% found once. The sample consisted of PBMCs from the stem cell graft donor, taken from the stem cell graft. Receptors originate from a human donor who donated a stem cell graft to a child with acute myeloid leukemia.

CDR3 bases: TGTGCCAGCAGTTGGGCAGGGGATTATTTGAGGTACAATGAGCAGTTCTTC. It is translated as CASSWAGDYLRYNEQFF. This chain links TRBV12-3 or TRBV12-4 with TRBJ2-1, with TRBD1 as a possible D gene (6 bases). V lost 4 bases and J lost 4, with 20 bases in between. CDR3 length: 17 residues.

This clonotype showed up just a few times. The rearrangement uses TRBV2 and TRBJ2-2, with 12 nucleotides matching TRBD2. V shed 5 bases, J shed 6 bases, and the junction held 4 bases outside the gene matches. CDR3 length equals 15 residues. Germline V CDR1 and CDR2: SNHLY, FYNNEI. The CDR3, as DNA: TGTGCCAGCAGTCCGACTAGCGGGGGCTCCGGGGAGCTGTTTTTT. It encodes CASSPTSGGSGELFF.

The chain has TRBV12-3 or TRBV12-4 and TRBJ1-5, with 7 positions matching TRBD1. This CDR3 has 15 residues. Trimming took 3 bases from V and 6 from J; bases not matched to a gene: 8. CDR3 loop: CASSFGTVSGQPQHF. CDR3 DNA: TGTGCCAGCAGTTTCGGGACAGTGTCGGGTCAGCCCCAGCATTTT.

This clonotype was detected ten times or more. V gene TRBV10-3 combines with J gene TRBJ2-5; D is unclear. Trimming left V 0 bases short and J 5 bases short, with 4 bases between. The germline gives CDR1 ENHRY, CDR2 SYGVKD. The CDR3 length is 12 residues. This chain's CDR3 is CAISESWETQYF. CDR3 sequence (DNA): TGTGCCATCAGTGAGTCGTGGGAGACCCAGTACTTC.

Regarding this clonotype: The missing conserved phenylalanine or tryptophan at the end of this CDR3 makes a read error likely. The rearrangement uses TRBV6-5 and TRBJ2-3, with D perhaps matching TRBD2 (6 bases). The CDR3 covers 17 residues. V was trimmed by 4 bases and J by 6 bases, leaving 23 bases between them. The germline gives CDR1 MNHEY, CDR2 SVGAGI. The CDR3, as DNA: TGTGCCAGCAGTTGGTTCGGAGCGGGCAATTCTTGGGATACGCAGTATTCT. This gives the protein CASSWFGAGNSWDTQYS.

Only a few counts were recorded for this clonotype. The V and J genes are TRBV15 and TRBJ2-2; D remains ambiguous. V was trimmed by 1 base and J by 7 bases, leaving 16 bases between them. Germline V lookup: CDR1 LNHNV, CDR2 YYDKDF (reference sequence). The CDR3 runs to 16 residues. CDR3 sequence (DNA): TGTGCCACCAGCAGAGCTCACATCGGGCCCGACGGGGAGCTGTTTTTT. Amino acid sequence: CATSRAHIGPDGELFF. Filled out from reference TRBV15 and TRBJ2-2, the complete variable domain reads DAMVIQNPRYQVTQFGKPVTLSCSQTLNHNVMYWYQQKSSQAPKLLFHYYDKDFNNEADTPDNFQSRRPNTSFCFLDIRSPGLGDTAMYLCATSRAHIGPDGELFFGEGSRLTVL.

Only a few counts were recorded for this clonotype. The DNA for the CDR3 is TGCGCCAGCAGCCAACTCGGGACAGGTATTAACTATGGCTACACCTTC. As protein: CASSQLGTGINYGYTF. This sequence joins TRBV4-1 and TRBJ1-2, with 8 bases that match TRBD1. Per germline, CDR1 MGHRA and CDR2 YSYEKL. J lost 1 base, V lost 2 bases, and 6 bases had no gene match. This CDR3 contains 16 residues.

This clonotype was seen only a few times. The V gene is TRBV5-1, the J gene TRBJ1-1; 10 nucleotides agree with TRBD1. The CDR3 has 16 amino acids. V was pared by 4 bases and J by 3 bases, with 9 bases of the junction left unmatched. From germline, CDR1 is SGHRS and CDR2 YFSETQ. In DNA form, the CDR3 reads TGCGCCAGCAGCCAACGACAGGGGGCACCGGACACTGAAGCTTTCTTT. This codes for CASSQRQGAPDTEAFF.

This clonotype was observed at least ten times. Written as DNA, the CDR3 is TGTGCCAGCAGTGGGACCTCCTATGGCTACACCTTC. This translates into CASSGTSYGYTF. The chain employs TRBV6-1 and TRBJ1-2, with D unresolved. Germline values: CDR1 MNHNS, CDR2 SASEGT. The CDR3 is 12 residues long. The V and J ends lost 4 bases and 4 bases respectively, with 7 bases between them.

This clonotype was picked up a small number of times. The chain carries TRBV27 and TRBJ2-2, with 10 bases fitting TRBD1. The V gene end was trimmed by 5 bases and the J gene end by 3 bases; junction bases not matched to a gene: 3. Germline CDR1 MNHEY, CDR2 SMNVEV (reference sequence). The CDR3 extends over 15 amino acids. The CDR3 here is CASSQGTGDTGELFF. CDR3 nucleotides: TGTGCCAGCAGTCAAGGGACAGGGGACACCGGGGAGCTGTTTTTT.

The J gene is TRBJ2-7, the V gene TRBV5-1; D possibly matches TRBD1 or TRBD2 (5 bases each). The CDR3 loop spans 14 amino acids. CDR1 and CDR2 from the germline V gene are SGHRS and YFSETQ. Trimming pared 3 bases from V and 1 base from J, leaving 11 bases between. As DNA, the CDR3 is TGCGCCAGCAGCTGGGAGCCAGGGTCCTACGAGCAGTACGTC. This codes for CASSWEPGSYEQYV.

This clonotype was seen many times. The rearrangement uses TRBV20-1 and TRBJ1-1, with D unclear. Trimming pared 0 bases from V and 3 bases from J, leaving 14 bases between. Per germline, CDR1 DFQATT and CDR2 SNEGSKA (reference sequence). The CDR3 consists of 15 residues. The CDR3 sequence is CSARDSAGSDTEAFF. The CDR3 DNA reads as TGCAGTGCTAGAGATTCAGCGGGGTCGGACACTGAAGCTTTCTTT.

This clonotype was observed a handful of times. J is TRBJ1-1 and V is TRBV6-5; a weak D match, TRBD1 (5 bases). Germline CDR1 reads MNHEY; CDR2 reads SVGAGI. CDR3 length: 15 amino acids. V was cut by 2 bases and J by 4 bases, with 14 bases left in between. Written as DNA, the CDR3 is TGTGCCAGCAGTTACGCGGGACCAACCGGCACTGAAGCTTTCTTT. Translation gives CASSYAGPTGTEAFF.

This clonotype was observed at least ten times. V is TRBV6-2 or TRBV6-3 and J is TRBJ2-7, with TRBD1 matching 7 bases. Germline loops: CDR1 MNHEY, CDR2 SVGEGT. The CDR3 has 17 residues. V shed 2 bases and J 3 bases; nucleotides not matched to a gene: 13. The CDR3 nucleotides are TGTGCCAGCAGTTACGAAAACAGGGGAATGAGGATCTACGAGCAGTACTTC. Encoded protein: CASSYENRGMRIYEQYF.

The chain joins TRBV7-8 to TRBJ1-1; D ambiguous. Trimming pared 0 bases from V and 1 base from J, leaving 15 bases between. This CDR3 contains 17 residues. The germline gives CDR1 SGHVS, CDR2 FQNEAQ. The CDR3 loop is CASSLAGSPDGNTEAFF. The CDR3, as DNA: TGTGCCAGCAGCTTAGCCGGGAGTCCTGACGGGAACACTGAAGCTTTCTTT. The full variable domain, completed using reference TRBV7-8 and TRBJ1-1, is GAGVSQSPRYKVAKRGQDVALRCDPISGHVSLFWYQQALGQGPEFLTYFQNEAQLDKSGLPSDRFFAERPEGSVSTLKIQRTQQEDSAVYLCASSLAGSPDGNTEAFFGQGTRLTVV.

This clonotype has just a few counts. The chain has TRBV20-1 and TRBJ2-3; 8 bases line up with TRBD1. Germline CDR1 DFQATT, CDR2 SNEGSKA (reference sequence). The CDR3 length is 18 residues. J gave up 0 bases and V 6 bases, and 17 bases lay outside the gene matches. The CDR3 coding sequence is TGCAGTGCCAGACTCCAGGGGGCCGTGACGCCTAGCACAGATACGCAGTATTTT. It encodes CSARLQGAVTPSTDTQYF.

This clonotype was recorded at least ten times. J is TRBJ2-2 and V is TRBV29-1; tentatively, D is TRBD1 (6 bases). Trimming stripped 4 bases from V and 4 bases from J, with 16 bases between. In germline, CDR1 is SQVTM, CDR2 ANQGSEA. This CDR3 has 15 residues. CDR3 amino acids: CSVAVQGLATGELFF. CDR3 bases: TGCAGCGTTGCCGTCCAGGGGTTGGCCACCGGGGAGCTGTTTTTT.

This clonotype was seen only a few times. The V call is TRBV5-1, the J call TRBJ2-7, with D possibly matching TRBD1 (5 bases). Germline values: CDR1 SGHRS, CDR2 YFSETQ. The CDR3 has 14 residues. V lost 0 bases to trimming and J lost 2 bases, with 9 bases between them. This CDR3 reads CASSLGGAPYEQYF. For the CDR3, the DNA is TGCGCCAGCAGCTTGGGGGGCGCCCCCTACGAGCAGTACTTC.

The J gene is TRBJ2-1, the V gene TRBV12-3 or TRBV12-4; 8 bases are shared with TRBD2. The CDR3 runs 16 residues. V shed 5 bases, J shed 5 bases, and the junction held 11 bases outside the gene matches. Here the CDR3 DNA reads TGTGCCAGCAGTCCCCTAGCGGGCCTGGAGAACAATGAGCAGTTCTTC. It encodes CASSPLAGLENNEQFF.

The chain has TRBV15 and TRBJ1-2; a weak D match, TRBD1 (6 bases). V was trimmed by 1 base and J by 4 bases, leaving 10 bases between them. CDR1 is LNHNV, CDR2 YYDKDF, per germline (reference sequence). The CDR3 consists of 14 residues. The CDR3 here is CATSRGGGSYGYTF. In DNA, the CDR3 is TGTGCCACCAGCAGAGGGGGGGGCAGCTATGGCTACACCTTC.

In its sample, this clonotype was seen many times. The rearrangement uses TRBV20-1 and TRBJ2-2, with D possibly TRBD2 on 6 matching bases. The CDR3 is 16 residues long. V gave up 0 bases and J gave up 4 bases, with 15 bases separating them. Germline V gene data show CDR1 as DFQATT and CDR2 as SNEGSKA (reference sequence). The CDR3 reads CSARDLGRALTGELFF. In DNA form, the CDR3 reads TGCAGTGCTAGAGATCTCGGGAGAGCCCTCACCGGGGAGCTGTTTTTT.